This T cell receptor (beta chain) was recorded in a study of glioma-infiltrating T cells. The iRepertoire nested amplicon-rescue multiplex PCR amplified TCR alpha and beta CDR3s from RNA. Input was 100-400 ng of tissue mRNA or PBMC total RNA. TCRdb reprocessed the multiplex PCR reads via MiXCR and lists one record per CDR3 protein. The data hold about 210,000 distinct CDR3 sequences, with more than 30% observed a single time. Findings of the study overall: Tissue and blood shared very few CDR3 sequences. Non-neoplastic patients had below-expected tissue-blood divergence, while all gliomas exceeded expectation.

In germline, CDR1 is MNHEY, CDR2 SMNVEV (reference sequence). The CDR3 extends over 15 amino acids. Regarding this clonotype: Its target is unknown. The junction differs from germline at one of its ends, possibly a read error.

This chain connects TRBV27 to TRBJ1-5, with D possibly TRBD1 on 5 matching bases. Sequences were obtained from glioma tissue, nonneoplastic brain tissue, or PBMCs (not recorded which). This clonotype originated in a human donor with low-grade glioma or glioblastoma, undergoing nonglioma brain surgery, or in good health (not recorded which). In DNA form, the CDR3 reads TGTGCCAGCAGTGGAGGGGCAAATTATAATCAGACCCAGCATTTT. Its translation is CASSGGANYNQTQHF.